Below, 13 T cell receptor beta chains from the same sample are listed, as sequenced in a study of control samples from healthy donors and cancer patients (dated by TCRdb to 2018 to 2020). Library method: the immunoSEQ multiplex PCR assay. TCRdb limited this immuneACCESS table to in-frame rearrangements with V and J called. A share of clones is missing; checked studies link under half to unresolved V genes, and the rest is unexplained. The sample data list approximately 70,000 clones, and approximately 89% of these were observed just once. The ten largest clonotypes hold approximately 5.1% of the sample. Sequencing was performed on PBMCs. The receptors shown here come from a man between 60 and 75 years old with colorectal cancer.

The chain recombines TRBV7-2 with TRBJ1-1; no firm D call. V was pared by 1 base and J by 5 bases, with 14 bases between. Germline CDR1 SGHTA, CDR2 FQGNSA. CDR3 length: 15 residues. Here the CDR3 reads CASSLVFQRITEAFF. The CDR3 DNA sequence: TGTGCCAGCAGCTTAGTATTTCAGAGAATTACTGAAGCTTTCTTT.

Judged by abundance, this clone is medium-sized. The V gene is TRBV27, the J gene TRBJ1-5; the D is unclear. The CDR3 runs to 13 residues. Trimming pared 6 bases from V and 4 bases from J, leaving 10 bases between. Germline loops: CDR1 MNHEY, CDR2 SMNVEV (reference sequence). This CDR3 reads CASRDQPNQPQHF. DNA of the CDR3: TGTGCCAGCAGAGATCAACCGAATCAGCCCCAGCATTTT.

The chain joins TRBV9 to TRBJ1-1; D gene ambiguous. Trimming took off 1 base at V and 1 base at J, with 5 bases between the two ends. Germline values: CDR1 SGDLS, CDR2 YYNGEE. This CDR3 has 13 amino acids. The chain's CDR3 is CASSVFTNTEAFF. The CDR3 bases are TGTGCCAGCAGCGTATTTACGAACACTGAAGCTTTCTTT.

In this sample, this clone turned up a few times. The chain is built from TRBV24-1 and TRBJ2-3, with a weak D call TRBD1 (5 bases). The germline V gene has CDR1 KGHDR and CDR2 SFDVKD. V shed 4 bases and J shed 6 bases, with 16 bases lying between them. The CDR3 loop spans 15 amino acids. The CDR3 region is CATSDSDSGHDTQYF. The CDR3, as DNA: TGTGCCACCAGTGACTCGGATTCAGGACATGATACGCAGTATTTT.

The gene calls are TRBV9 and TRBJ2-1, with TRBD1 matching over 9 bases. Germline lookup yields CDR1 SGDLS and CDR2 YYNGEE. This CDR3 spans 15 amino acids. V shed 0 bases, J shed 5 bases, and the junction held 3 bases outside the gene matches. The CDR3 DNA follows: TGTGCCAGCAGCGTAGGACAGGGGGACCACAATGAGCAGTTCTTC. This translates into CASSVGQGDHNEQFF.

This clone occurred a few times. V gene TRBV7-9 combines with J gene TRBJ1-6; 9 positions agree with TRBD1. Germline V gives CDR1 SEHNR, CDR2 FQNEAQ (reference sequence). Germline trimming cut 4 bases from V and 3 bases from J; bases unmatched to any gene: 4. The CDR3 has 16 amino acids. For the CDR3, the DNA is TGTGCCAGCAGCTCGGGACAGGGATTCTATAATTCACCCCTCCACTTT. It encodes CASSSGQGFYNSPLHF.

The gene calls are TRBV11-2 and TRBJ2-1, with D perhaps matching TRBD1 (6 bases). V lost 1 base to trimming and J lost 10 bases, with 11 bases between them. The germline V gene encodes CDR1 SGHAT and CDR2 FQNNGV. The CDR3 sequence is 13 residues long. CDR3 residues: CASSLVRGGEQFF. Here the CDR3 DNA reads TGTGCCAGCAGCTTAGTCAGAGGGGGAGAGCAGTTCTTC.

This chain joins TRBV12-3 or TRBV12-4 and TRBJ1-1; a weak D match, TRBD1 (5 bases). This CDR3 is 11 amino acids long. Trimming stripped 4 bases from V and 10 bases from J, with 10 bases between. The CDR3 is CASSSPGRAFF. The CDR3 DNA sequence: TGTGCCAGCAGTTCCCCGGGGCGAGCTTTCTTT.

The gene calls are TRBV3-1 (or the pseudogene TRBV3-2) and TRBJ1-5; the D gene is possibly TRBD1 (5 bases). V was clipped by 5 bases and J by 0 bases, with 11 bases between them. Looked up from germline, CDR1 is LGHDT and CDR2 is YNNKEL (reference sequence). The CDR3 is 15 amino acids. CDR3: CASSVAGTSNQPQHF. In nucleotides, the CDR3 is TGTGCCAGCAGCGTGGCAGGGACTAGCAATCAGCCCCAGCATTTT.

V usage is TRBV9 and J usage is TRBJ1-3; 7 bases map to TRBD1. Trimming cost V 0 bases and J 1 base; bases outside gene matches: 4. From germline, CDR1 is SGDLS and CDR2 YYNGEE. CDR3 length: 16 amino acids. DNA of the CDR3: TGTGCCAGCAGCGTAGACTTCAGGGGGTCTGGAAACACCATATATTTT. This translates into CASSVDFRGSGNTIYF.

The rearrangement uses TRBV18 and TRBJ2-5; D uncertain. Trimming shortened V by 6 bases and J by 5 bases, and 7 bases separated the two germline ends. Per the germline V gene, CDR1 is KGHSH and CDR2 is LQKENI. The CDR3 loop spans 11 amino acids. CDR3 DNA: TGTGCCAGCTCCTCCGAGGAGACCCAGTACTTC. This translates into CASSSEETQYF.

The rearrangement links TRBV2 to TRBJ1-4; 7 nucleotides line up with TRBD1. V was pared by 7 bases and J by 0 bases, with 5 bases of the junction left unmatched. This CDR3 has 15 residues. Germline V gene data show CDR1 as SNHLY and CDR2 as FYNNEI. The CDR3 spells CASNPQGATNEKLFF. The CDR3 DNA is TGTGCCAGCAACCCTCAGGGGGCAACTAATGAAAAACTGTTTTTT.

The rearrangement joins TRBV3-1 (or the pseudogene TRBV3-2) to TRBJ2-3, with 8 bases aligning to TRBD2. From germline, CDR1 is LGHDT and CDR2 YNNKEL (reference sequence). The CDR3 has 14 amino acids. V lost 7 bases to trimming and J lost 1 base; unmatched junction nucleotides: 4. The CDR3 here is CASTLSGGTDTQYF. CDR3 bases: TGTGCCAGCACCCTTAGCGGGGGCACAGATACGCAGTATTTT.